The 14 T cell receptor beta chains below come from one sample, sequenced in a study of CD8+CD57+ T cells in acquired aplastic anemia. Selection for sequencing was limited to patients who had shown CD8+CD57+ cell expansion by flow cytometry. Profiles of TCR beta VDJ and CDR3 were generated from a genomic DNA template. TCRdb re-analysed the reads in MiXCR, keeping a single row per CDR3 protein. The table includes about 260,000 distinct CDR3 sequences, 65% to 90% detected once. Sequenced input: sorted CD4+, CD8+, or CD8+CD57+ T cells (not recorded which) from PBMCs. The receptor source for this set is a human donor with aplastic anemia.

With respect to this clonotype: The CDR3 does not end in the conserved phenylalanine or tryptophan, so this is likely a read error. The DNA is left out, because the CDR3 cannot be placed on it with certainty; the CDR3 is given as TCRdb lists it. The chain has TRBV7-2 and TRBJ1-5. Termini included, the CDR3 measures 13 amino acids. Germline CDR1 reads SGHTA; CDR2 reads FQGNSA. CDR3 loop: CASSLTGQRLYNE.

In the case of this clonotype: This CDR3 fails to terminate in the conserved phenylalanine or tryptophan, so it likely reflects a read error. It is unclear where the CDR3 begins or ends on the DNA, so no DNA is shown, and the CDR3 is as TCRdb lists it. The chain uses TRBV7-9 and TRBJ1-5; TRBD1 reflects the table's D call only, with no check against the DNA. The germline V gene encodes CDR1 SEHNR and CDR2 FQNEAQ (reference sequence). The CDR3 adds up to 13 amino acids, both ends counted. CDR3 sequence reads: CASSHTPGELHFG.

The chain recombines TRBV19 with TRBJ1-1; D ambiguous. V dropped 7 bases and J dropped 5 bases, with 17 bases sitting between them. The CDR3 consists of 14 residues. Germline V gene data show CDR1 as LNHDA and CDR2 as SQIVND (reference sequence). CDR3 sequence reads: CASTPYTLGTEAFF. CDR3 nucleotide sequence: TGTGCCAGTACACCCTATACGTTGGGGACTGAAGCTTTCTTT.

This clonotype has only one observation. V usage is TRBV9 and J usage is TRBJ2-2; D is ambiguous. V lost 1 base, J lost 12 bases, and 22 bases lay in between. The CDR3 has 16 residues. Germline V gene sequence: CDR1 SGDLS, CDR2 YYNGEE. The CDR3, as DNA: TGTGCCAGCAGCGTATACCAGAACTCCTACAATGAGCAGCTGTTTTTT. This translates into CASSVYQNSYNEQLFF.

The chain has TRBV7-9 and TRBJ2-4; 7 nucleotides match TRBD2. Per the germline V gene, CDR1 is SEHNR and CDR2 is FQNEAQ (reference sequence). V lost 3 bases to trimming and J lost 16 bases; unmatched junction nucleotides: 15. This CDR3 is 14 amino acids long. In nucleotides, the CDR3 is TGTGCCAGCAGCTTTACTAGCGCAATGAGCAGTTATTACTTC. Protein sequence: CASSFTSAMSSYYF. The full variable domain, with the rest looked up from reference TRBV7-9 and TRBJ2-4, is DTGVSQNPRHKITKRGQNVTFRCDPISEHNRLYWYRQTLGQGPEFLTYFQNEAQLEKSRLLSDRFSAERPKGSFSTLEIQRTEQGDSAMYLCASSFTSAMSSYYFGAGTRLSVL.

This sequence joins TRBV7-2 and TRBJ2-3; perhaps D is TRBD1 or TRBD2 (5 bases each). The V gene lost 2 bases and the J gene lost 5 bases, with 14 bases spanning the gap. The CDR3 has 15 amino acids. CDR1 and CDR2 (germline): SGHTA, FQGNSA. DNA for the CDR3: TGTGCCAGCAGCTTAACGAGAGGGACCGGAGATACGCAGTATTTT. Translating it yields CASSLTRGTGDTQYF.

This chain joins TRBV5-1 and TRBJ2-7; TRBD1 matches at 7 bases. Trimming took 4 bases from V and 1 from J; bases not matched to a gene: 17. Germline values: CDR1 SGHRS, CDR2 YFSETQ. This CDR3 spans 18 amino acids. CDR3 DNA sequence: TGCGCCAGCAGCCAAGGCCTTGCAGGGGGAGCCCTTTCCTACGAGCAGTACGTC. Translated, it gives CASSQGLAGGALSYEQYV.

Note on this clonotype: The junction and the germline gene differ at one end; a read error may be behind it. The chain recombines TRBV19 with TRBJ1-1; D remains ambiguous. Germline V gene data show CDR1 as LNHDA and CDR2 as SQIVND (reference sequence). The CDR3 totals 15 residues. The CDR3 sequence: CASSIALGGNNEAFF. In nucleotides, the CDR3 is TGTGCCAGCAGTATAGCTCTGGGAGGGAACAATGAAGCTTTCTTT.

The chain recombines TRBV25-1 with TRBJ2-7, with 9 bases matching TRBD2. V shed 4 bases and J 5 bases; nucleotides not matched to a gene: 12. Per the germline V gene, CDR1 is MGHDK and CDR2 is SYGVNS. There are 16 residues in the CDR3. The CDR3 region has the DNA TGTGCCAGCAGTGGGGGGGGCGGGGGGGGTAAAAACGAGCAGTACTTC. Translated, it gives CASSGGGGGGKNEQYF.

The gene calls are TRBV7-6 and TRBJ1-6, with D hard to call. This CDR3 region has 13 residues. The germline V gene encodes CDR1 SGHVS and CDR2 FNYEAQ. Trimming shortened V by 8 bases and J by 3 bases, and 8 bases separated the two germline ends. The CDR3 bases are TGTGCCAGCGGCTGGGACTATAATTCACCCCTCCACTTT. It encodes CASGWDYNSPLHF.

The chain is built from TRBV7-2 and TRBJ2-5; unclear D gene. Trimming removed 5 bases from V and 2 bases from J, with 12 bases in between. The CDR3 consists of 14 residues. Germline-derived CDR1 and CDR2 are SGHTA and FQGNSA. The CDR3 coding sequence is TGTGCCAGCAGCGCAGCCCGCGAGCAAGAGACCCAGTACTTC. It is translated as CASSAAREQETQYF.

This clonotype has just one count. The chain joins TRBV10-3 to TRBJ1-1, with D unresolved. Germline CDR1 ENHRY, CDR2 SYGVKD. This CDR3 is built from 14 residues. The CDR3: CTSSESEEQAEAFF. CDR3 sequence (DNA): TGTACCAGCAGTGAATCGGAGGAGCAAGCGGAAGCTTTCTTT.

Concerning this clonotype: In this CDR3 the conserved last residue, phenylalanine or tryptophan, is missing, so a read error is likely. Because the CDR3's place on the DNA is in doubt, the DNA is left out and the CDR3 is given as listed by TCRdb. V and J are TRBV7-9 and TRBJ2-3; the DNA was not compared with TRBD2, the D call given in the table. The CDR3 adds up to 13 amino acids, both ends counted. Germline V gene sequence: CDR1 SEHNR, CDR2 FQNEAQ (reference sequence). The CDR3 loop reads CASSFERSGGKDL.

In its sample, this clonotype was seen a few times. No conserved phenylalanine or tryptophan is present at the end of the CDR3, so a read error is the likely explanation. The DNA is omitted, as the CDR3 cannot be located on it reliably, and the CDR3 follows TCRdb's listing. The rearrangement links TRBV13 to TRBJ2-1; the table assigns TRBD2, which was not confirmed against the DNA. The CDR3 length is 9 residues, termini included. Looked up from germline, CDR1 is PRHDT and CDR2 is FYEKMQ (reference sequence). This CDR3 reads CASSLIRTS.